This T cell receptor beta chain was identified during a study of blood T cell repertoires in COVID-19. Study-wide context: The analysed material was cDNA or gDNA that came from T cells, B-cell-depleted T cells, or PBMCs.

The length of the CDR3 is 14 residues. Per germline, CDR1 KGHDR and CDR2 SFDVKD. J lost 3 bases, V lost 5 bases, and 3 bases had no gene match. This clone was detected only a few times. This table comes from immunoSEQ multiplex PCR, and its TCRdb copy is limited to in-frame clones, with some not included. The sample has tens of thousands of clones, roughly 85% seen once. This TCR came from a man between 60 and 75 years old with active or convalescent COVID-19. The sequenced sample was peripheral blood. The chain uses TRBV24-1 and TRBJ2-3; 8 bases map to TRBD1. CDR3 sequence reads: CATSARTGTDTQYF. CDR3 bases: TGTGCCACCAGTGCCAGGACAGGGACAGATACGCAGTATTTT.